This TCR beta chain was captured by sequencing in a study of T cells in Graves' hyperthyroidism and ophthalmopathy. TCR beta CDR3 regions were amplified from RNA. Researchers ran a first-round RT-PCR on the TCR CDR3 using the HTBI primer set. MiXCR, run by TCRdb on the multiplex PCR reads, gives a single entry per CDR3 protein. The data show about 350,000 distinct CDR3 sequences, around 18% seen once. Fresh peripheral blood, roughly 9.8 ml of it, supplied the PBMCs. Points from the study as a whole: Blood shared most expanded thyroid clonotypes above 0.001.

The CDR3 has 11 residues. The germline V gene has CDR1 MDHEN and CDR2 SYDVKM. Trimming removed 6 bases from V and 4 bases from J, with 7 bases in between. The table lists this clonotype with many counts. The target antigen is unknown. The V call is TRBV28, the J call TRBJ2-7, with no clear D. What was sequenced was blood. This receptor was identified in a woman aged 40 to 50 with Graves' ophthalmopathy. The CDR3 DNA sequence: TGTGCCAGCAGCCTCCTGTACGAGCAGTACTTC. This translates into CASSLLYEQYF.